This TCR beta chain is drawn from a study of Ad26.COV2.S vaccination and SARS-CoV-2 variants. Study-wide background: In the COV1001 trial, the donor was in the Ad26.COV2.S arm. Intramuscularly, Ad26.COV2.S was given either once or twice, 56 days apart.

General study findings and limits: Post-vaccination breadth of spike-specific CD8+ and CD4+ T cell responses was reportedly substantial.

This clone was detected only once. Its antigen is unknown. V gave up 0 bases and J gave up 3 bases, with 14 bases separating them. CDR3 length: 16 residues. The V gene's germline CDR1 is LGHNA and CDR2 YSLEER. The protocol was immunoSEQ multiplex PCR, while the TCRdb copy is restricted to in-frame clones and leaves out a portion. The sample comprises some 640,000 clones, about 89% of which are singletons, and about 1.5% rests with the top ten. Indicated treatment: about 20 received Ad26.COV2.S at low or high dose, single or two shots; several received placebo; per-sample allocation not given. Collection of samples fell on day 63 after the first vaccine or placebo injection. It was an adult aged 18-55 years in Boston who was the donor.

The receptor was derived from a person aged 18-65 years who received the Ad26.COV2.S COVID-19 vaccine or a placebo. The sample in question was peripheral blood, obtained in a trial of Ad26.COV2.S vaccine versus placebo. The chain employs TRBV4-3 and TRBJ1-2; D is uncertain. CDR3 region: CASSQDPRAVDYGYTF. The CDR3 DNA reads as TGCGCCAGCAGCCAAGACCCCCGTGCGGTTGACTATGGCTACACCTTC.